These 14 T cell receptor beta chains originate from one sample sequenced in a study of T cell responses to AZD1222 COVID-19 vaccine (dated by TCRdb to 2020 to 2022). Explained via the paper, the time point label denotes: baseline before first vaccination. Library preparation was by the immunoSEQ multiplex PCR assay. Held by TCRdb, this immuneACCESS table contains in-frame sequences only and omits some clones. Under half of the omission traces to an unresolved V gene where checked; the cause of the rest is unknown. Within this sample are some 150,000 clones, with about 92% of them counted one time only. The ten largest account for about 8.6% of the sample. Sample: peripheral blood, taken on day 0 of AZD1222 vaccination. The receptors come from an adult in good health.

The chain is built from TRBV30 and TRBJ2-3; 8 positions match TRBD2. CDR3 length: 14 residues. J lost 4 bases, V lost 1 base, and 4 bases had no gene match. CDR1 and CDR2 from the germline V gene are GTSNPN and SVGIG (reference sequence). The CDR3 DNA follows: TGTGCCTGGAGTGGTAAACTAGCGGCAGATACGCAGTATTTT. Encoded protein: CAWSGKLAADTQYF.

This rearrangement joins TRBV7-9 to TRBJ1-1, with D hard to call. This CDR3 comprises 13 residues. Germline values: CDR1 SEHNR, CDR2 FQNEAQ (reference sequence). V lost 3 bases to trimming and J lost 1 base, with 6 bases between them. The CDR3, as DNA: TGTGCCAGCAGCTTGGGTGCGAACACTGAAGCTTTCTTT. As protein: CASSLGANTEAFF.

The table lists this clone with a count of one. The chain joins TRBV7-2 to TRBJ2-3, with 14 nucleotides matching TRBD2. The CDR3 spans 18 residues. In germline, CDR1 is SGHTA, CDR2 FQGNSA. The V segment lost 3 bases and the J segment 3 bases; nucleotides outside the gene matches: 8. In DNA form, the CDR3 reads TGTGCCAGCAGCTTCACTGGACTAGCGGGGGGAAGGACAGATACGCAGTATTTT. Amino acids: CASSFTGLAGGRTDTQYF. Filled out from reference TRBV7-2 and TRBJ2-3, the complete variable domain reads GAGVSQSPSNKVTEKGKDVELRCDPISGHTALYWYRQSLGQGLEFLIYFQGNSAPDKSGLPSDRFSAERTGGSVSTLTIQRTQQEDSAVYLCASSFTGLAGGRTDTQYFGPGTRLTVL.

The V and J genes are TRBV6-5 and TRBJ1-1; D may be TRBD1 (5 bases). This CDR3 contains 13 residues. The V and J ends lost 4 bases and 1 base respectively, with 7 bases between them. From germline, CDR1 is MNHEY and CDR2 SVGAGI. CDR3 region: CASSSGGNTEAFF. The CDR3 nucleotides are TGTGCCAGCAGTTCCGGGGGGAACACTGAAGCTTTCTTT.

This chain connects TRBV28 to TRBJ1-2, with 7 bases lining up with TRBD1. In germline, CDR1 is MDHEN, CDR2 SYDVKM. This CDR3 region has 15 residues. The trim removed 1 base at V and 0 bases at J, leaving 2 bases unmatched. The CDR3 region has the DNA TGTGCCAGCAGTTTATACAGGGGCGCTAACTATGGCTACACCTTC. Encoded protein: CASSLYRGANYGYTF.

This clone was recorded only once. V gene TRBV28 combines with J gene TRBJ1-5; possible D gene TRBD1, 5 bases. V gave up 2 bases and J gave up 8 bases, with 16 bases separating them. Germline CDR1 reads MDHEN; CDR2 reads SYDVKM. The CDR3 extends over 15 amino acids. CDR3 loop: CASSLAGLILKPQHF. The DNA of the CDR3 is TGTGCCAGCAGTTTAGCGGGACTGATCCTTAAGCCCCAGCATTTT.

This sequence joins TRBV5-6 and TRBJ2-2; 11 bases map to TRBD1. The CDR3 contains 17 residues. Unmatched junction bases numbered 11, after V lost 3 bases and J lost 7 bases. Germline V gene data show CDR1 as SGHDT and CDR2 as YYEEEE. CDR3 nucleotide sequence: TGTGCCAGCAGCTCGGGACAGGGGGTCACAGAAATCGGGGAGCTGTTTTTT. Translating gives CASSSGQGVTEIGELFF.

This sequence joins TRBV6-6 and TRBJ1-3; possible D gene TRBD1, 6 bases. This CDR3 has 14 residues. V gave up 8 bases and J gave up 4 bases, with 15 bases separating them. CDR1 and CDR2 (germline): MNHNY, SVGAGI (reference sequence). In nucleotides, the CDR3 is TGTGCCAGCGTTCAAGGGGGAGTAGGAAACACCATATATTTT. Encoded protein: CASVQGGVGNTIYF.

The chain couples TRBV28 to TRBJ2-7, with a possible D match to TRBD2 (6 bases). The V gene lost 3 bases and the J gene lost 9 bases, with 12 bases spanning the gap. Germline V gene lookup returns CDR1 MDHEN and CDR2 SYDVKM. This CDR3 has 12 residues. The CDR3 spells CASSLRGVRQYF. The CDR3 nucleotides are TGTGCCAGCAGTTTGCGGGGAGTCAGGCAGTACTTC. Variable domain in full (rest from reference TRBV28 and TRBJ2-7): DVKVTQSSRYLVKRTGEKVFLECVQDMDHENMFWYRQDPGLGLRLIYFSYDVKMKEKGDIPEGYSVSREKKERFSLILESASTNQTSMYLCASSLRGVRQYFGPGTRLTVT.

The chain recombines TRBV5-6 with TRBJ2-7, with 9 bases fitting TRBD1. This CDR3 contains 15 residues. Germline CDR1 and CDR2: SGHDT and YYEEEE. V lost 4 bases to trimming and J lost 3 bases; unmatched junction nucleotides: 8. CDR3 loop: CASSPTGGAFYEQYF. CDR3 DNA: TGTGCCAGCAGCCCTACAGGGGGCGCGTTCTACGAGCAGTACTTC.

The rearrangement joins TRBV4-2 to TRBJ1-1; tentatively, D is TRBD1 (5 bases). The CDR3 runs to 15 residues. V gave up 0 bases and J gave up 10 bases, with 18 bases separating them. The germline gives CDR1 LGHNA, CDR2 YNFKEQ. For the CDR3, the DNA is TGTGCCAGCAGCCAAGACCGGACATCCGGGCGACTAGCTTTCTTT. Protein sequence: CASSQDRTSGRLAFF.

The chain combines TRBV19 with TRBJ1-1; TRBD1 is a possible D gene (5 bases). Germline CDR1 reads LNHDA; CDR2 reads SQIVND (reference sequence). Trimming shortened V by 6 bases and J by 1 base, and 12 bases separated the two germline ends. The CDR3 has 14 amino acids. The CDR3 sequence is CASSHGTGNTEAFF. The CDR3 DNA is TGTGCCAGTAGCCACGGGACTGGGAACACTGAAGCTTTCTTT.

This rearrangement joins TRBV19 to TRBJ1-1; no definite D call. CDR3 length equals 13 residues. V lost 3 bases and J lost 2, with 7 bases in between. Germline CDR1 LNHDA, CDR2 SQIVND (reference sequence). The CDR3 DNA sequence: TGTGCCAGTAGTATGACGGGAAACACTGAAGCTTTCTTT. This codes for CASSMTGNTEAFF. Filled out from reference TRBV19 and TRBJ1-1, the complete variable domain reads DGGITQSPKYLFRKEGQNVTLSCEQNLNHDAMYWYRQDPGQGLRLIYYSQIVNDFQKGDIAEGYSVSREKKESFPLTVTSAQKNPTAFYLCASSMTGNTEAFFGQGTRLTVV.

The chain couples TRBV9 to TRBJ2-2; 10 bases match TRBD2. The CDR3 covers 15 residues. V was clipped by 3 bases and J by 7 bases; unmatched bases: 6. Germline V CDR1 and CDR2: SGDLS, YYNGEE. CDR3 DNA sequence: TGTGCCAGCAGCGCTGGACTAGCGGAATTCGGGGAGCTGTTTTTT. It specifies CASSAGLAEFGELFF.